This T cell receptor (beta chain) came from a study of blood T cell repertoires in COVID-19. Study-wide background: Samples representing acute and convalescent COVID-19 were sourced from the United States, Italy and Spain. PBMCs, B-cell-depleted T cells, or T cells were the source of the cDNA or gDNA that made up the material.

V was trimmed by 3 bases and J by 2 bases, leaving 10 bases between them. The CDR3 is 14 residues long. CDR1 and CDR2 from the germline V gene are LNHDA and SQIVND (reference sequence). Using immunoSEQ multiplex PCR, the repertoire was profiled, and TCRdb retains in-frame clones only, with some absent. Of around 310,000 clones listed, around 92% are singletons. A note on this clone: The same CDR3 arises from other DNA sequences in this sample as well.

The study drew participants aged about 18 to 89 years from fewer than 30 US areas. The rearrangement joins TRBV19 to TRBJ1-1, with TRBD1 as a possible D gene (5 bases). This clonotype was sampled from a woman aged 25-40 years who had recovered from COVID-19. The material sequenced was PBMCs or T cells enriched from blood (not recorded which). The CDR3 loop reads CASSIGGLNTEAFF. CDR3 nucleotides: TGTGCCAGTAGTATTGGGGGGTTAAACACTGAAGCTTTCTTT.